The entry below gives a single TCR beta chain sequence along with its context. The antigen remains undetermined. This specimen comes from a study of identical twins. The CDR3 is 13 amino acids. CDR1 is MNHNS, CDR2 SASEGT, per germline. V was clipped by 2 bases and J by 3 bases, with 5 bases between them. The study, taken as a whole, reports: In drawing conclusions, the study used cross-sectional statistical analysis and did not follow the same donors. Within cord blood, abundant beta clonotypes carried fewer insertions, but memory repertoires showed no such trend.

TCRdb fed the 5' RACE reads into MiXCR, producing one record per CDR3 protein. Of roughly 480,000 distinct CDR3 sequences listed, 24% were seen once; the top ten hold 2.9%. These same records also appear under a second study, on T cells expressing NK-cell markers. That study adds: Restriction of sorting to alpha-beta TCR T cells was accomplished in several experiments using an anti-gamma-delta TCR antibody. For about 6 donors, the dominant NKG2C+ clonotypes made up roughly 1.0-7.5% of their CD8+ T cells.

Sequenced input: CD4+ T cells sorted from blood. V is TRBV6-1 and J is TRBJ1-5; the D is unclear. This receptor was identified in a young woman in good health. CDR3 residues: CASSERPNQPQHF. CDR3 in DNA: TGTGCCAGCAGTGAACGACCCAATCAGCCCCAGCATTTT.